The rows below give T cell receptor beta chains drawn from one sample of a study of blood T cell repertoires in COVID-19. The protocol was immunoSEQ multiplex PCR, while the TCRdb copy is restricted to in-frame clones and leaves out a portion. Of 200,000 to 250,000 clones in the sample, 70% to 90% were seen once. The material sequenced was peripheral blood. The receptors shown here come from a woman aged 40 to 49 with acute or convalescent COVID-19. Both conserved end residues are part of each CDR3. The D gene is left open where the match is weak. For some rows the clone size is stated as once, few or many, or as a class when expanded; others skip it.

TRBJ1-1 | TRBV29-1 | - | - | CSGKDRMNTEAFF | TGCAGCGGGAAAGACAGAATGAACACTGAAGCTTTCTTT
TRBJ2-4 | TRBV2 | few | - | CASLFTRARGTKNIQYF | TGTGCCAGCTTATTTACCAGGGCCAGGGGTACCAAAAACATTCAGTACTTC
TRBJ2-3 | TRBV2 | - | - | CASTGLVRGTQYF | TGTGCCAGCACGGGATTAGTTAGGGGGACCCAGTATTTT
TRBJ2-1 | TRBV5-1 | many | TRBD2 | CASSSIAGVYNEQFF | TGCGCCAGCAGCAGTATAGCGGGGGTTTACAATGAGCAGTTCTTC
TRBJ1-1 | TRBV4-1 | - | TRBD1 | CASSIGTDLLNTEAFF | TGCGCCAGCAGCATCGGGACAGACTTATTGAACACTGAAGCTTTCTTT
TRBJ1-2 | TRBV7-6 | - | - | CASSGGGVYGYTF | TGTGCCAGCAGCGGAGGGGGGGTTTATGGCTACACCTTC
TRBJ1-1 | TRBV19 | once | - | CASSIRGMNTEAFF | TGTGCCAGTAGTATTCGGGGGATGAACACTGAAGCTTTCTTT
TRBJ2-1 | TRBV6-5 | - | TRBD1 | CASSTGQGAYNEQFF | TGTGCCAGCAGTACCGGACAGGGGGCCTACAATGAGCAGTTCTTC
TRBJ1-2 | TRBV5-1 | - | TRBD1 | CASGLGQIVYLDGYTF | TGCGCCAGCGGCCTGGGACAGATCGTTTATTTGGATGGCTACACCTTC
TRBJ1-6 | TRBV5-1 | once | - | CASRLEWGPNSPLHF | TGCGCCAGCAGACTTGAGTGGGGGCCTAATTCACCCCTCCACTTT
TRBJ1-1 | TRBV28 | few | - | CASSDPTPRGTEAFF | TGTGCCAGCAGTGACCCGACACCCCGGGGGACTGAAGCTTTCTTT
TRBJ1-4 | TRBV11-2 | - | - | CASSLEWQTNEKLFF | TGTGCCAGCAGCTTAGAATGGCAGACTAATGAAAAACTGTTTTTT
TRBJ2-2 | TRBV6-5 | - | TRBD2 | CASSPTGGNTGELFF | TGTGCCAGCAGCCCAACGGGGGGGAACACCGGGGAGCTGTTTTTT
TRBJ1-2 | TRBV6-5 | - | - | CASSPLTGNYGYTF | TGTGCCAGCAGCCCGTTGACGGGTAACTATGGCTACACCTTC
TRBJ2-3 | TRBV24-1 | - | - | CATSDPKTRSTQYF | TGTGCCACCAGTGACCCTAAGACTAGGTCTACGCAGTATTTT
TRBJ1-2 | TRBV10-2 | - | TRBD1 | CASSSRNRGAYGYTF | TGCGCCAGCAGCAGTAGGAACAGGGGAGCCTATGGCTACACCTTC
TRBJ2-2 | TRBV3-1/TRBV3-2 | - | - | CASSHLTRAGELFF | TGTGCCAGCAGCCACCTCACCAGGGCCGGGGAGCTGTTTTTT
TRBJ1-2 | TRBV12-3/TRBV12-4 | once | TRBD1 | CASTPGQGLGYTF | TGTGCCAGCACCCCGGGACAGGGTTTAGGCTACACCTTC
TRBJ1-1 | TRBV6-6 | few | - | CASSSGGRMNTEAFF | TGTGCCAGCAGTTCCGGGGGACGGATGAACACTGAAGCTTTCTTT
TRBJ1-1 | TRBV4-1 | - | TRBD1 | CASSQDLDRVLAEAFF | TGCGCCAGCAGCCAAGATTTGGACAGGGTTCTTGCCGAAGCTTTCTTT